This TCR beta chain was profiled in a study of blood T cell repertoires in COVID-19. At the level of the study: The origin of the acute and convalescent COVID-19 samples was the United States, Italy and Spain. The cDNA or gDNA used as material had been derived from T cells, B-cell-depleted T cells, or PBMCs.

This clone was detected only a few times. Authors' analysis steps: Estimation of nucleated cell counts was performed using reference gene primer amplification. Method: immunoSEQ multiplex PCR; TCRdb's copy keeps in-frame clones and lacks some. Clonal size and the V and J genes are those of that table, whereas D and trimming came from the DNA. The table has about 420,000 clones, about 87% seen once; the top ten hold 0.8% to 0.85%. This CDR3 comprises 14 residues. The V gene's germline CDR1 is SGHRS and CDR2 YFSETQ. V lost 0 bases and J 4 bases, leaving 5 bases between the germline ends. Seattle cases were enrolled at active infection and followed longitudinally.

The receptor's source is a man aged 18 to 29 with COVID-19, enrolled during active disease. The V call is TRBV5-1, the J call TRBJ1-6; D unresolved. Sequencing used peripheral blood. CDR3 loop: CASSLGQYNSPLHF. In DNA, the CDR3 is TGCGCCAGCAGCTTGGGGCAGTATAATTCACCCCTCCACTTT.